This T cell receptor beta chain was captured in a study of blood T cell repertoires in COVID-19. This CDR3 spans 16 amino acids. V lost 0 bases, J lost 1 base, and 5 bases stayed unmatched. The germline CDR1 and CDR2 sequences are LGHNA and YSLEER. In Cohort 3, a recovered donor had either two negative PCRs, clearance, or symptom resolution. Profiling relied on immunoSEQ multiplex PCR, and the TCRdb table lists in-frame clones only, not all of them. The data show 330,000 or so clones, 80% to 95% seen once. The TCR sequence derives from a woman aged 30 to 39 who had recovered from COVID-19. The gene calls are TRBV4-3 and TRBJ1-1; 7 bases are a match to TRBD1. Material for sequencing was PBMCs or T cells enriched from blood (not recorded which). The CDR3 reads CASSQDTAGGNTEAFF. The CDR3 DNA follows: TGCGCCAGCAGCCAAGATACGGCAGGGGGGAACACTGAAGCTTTCTTT.